This section outlines one T cell receptor (beta chain) sequence together with its context. The source of the sample is a study of shared clonotypes between healthy human individuals. Assay: immunoSEQ multiplex PCR; the TCRdb copy retains only in-frame clones and omits some. The sample carries approximately 480,000 clones, 75% to 80% recorded once. With V trimmed by 4 bases and J by 0 bases, 9 bases remained unmatched. The CDR3 contains 17 residues. CDR1 and CDR2 from the germline V gene are SNHLY and FYNNEI. The source material was PBMCs. The chain links TRBV2 to TRBJ2-7, with TRBD2 matching 10 bases. The receptor's source is a woman aged 40 to 55 in good health. Some clones in this sample may be carry-over from other donors' samples. The chain's CDR3 is CASSVSGGRVLSYEQYF. The CDR3 nucleotides read TGTGCCAGCAGTGTTAGCGGGGGGCGGGTCCTCTCCTACGAGCAGTACTTC.